Each of the 31 T cell receptor beta chains below was sequenced from the same sample in a study of blood T cell repertoires in COVID-19. Sequencing used immunoSEQ multiplex PCR; TCRdb keeps in-frame clones, though not all of them. Among roughly 140,000 clones listed, 84% were seen once. Sequencing was carried out using peripheral blood. The receptor set was obtained from a woman aged 45-59 years in a cohort sampled during active or convalescent COVID-19.

This clone was observed once. The genes are TRBV10-3 and TRBJ1-1, with 7 positions matching TRBD1. Germline CDR1 and CDR2: ENHRY and SYGVKD. The ends lost 6 bases at V and 2 bases at J; junction bases unmatched: 6. This CDR3 spans 14 amino acids. The CDR3 reads CAIRTGTENTEAFF. DNA of the CDR3: TGTGCCATCAGGACCGGGACAGAAAACACTGAAGCTTTCTTT.

V and J are TRBV6-4 and TRBJ2-1; 11 bases match TRBD1. Germline V gene data show CDR1 as MRHNA and CDR2 as SNTAGT. The CDR3 extends over 15 amino acids. J gave up 4 bases and V 5 bases, and 4 bases lay outside the gene matches. CDR3 region: CASSPGQGAYNEQFF. The DNA of the CDR3 is TGTGCCAGCAGTCCCGGACAGGGGGCATACAATGAGCAGTTCTTC.

The chain uses TRBV5-4 and TRBJ2-1, with D tentatively TRBD2 (6 bases). Germline V gene lookup returns CDR1 SGHNT and CDR2 YYREEE (reference sequence). The CDR3 consists of 13 residues. The V end lost 5 bases, the J end lost 9 bases, and 15 bases lay between the germline ends. CDR3 in DNA: TGTGCCAGCAGTGTGCGGGGTATCGGTGAGCAGTTCTTC. Amino acids: CASSVRGIGEQFF.

This clone was detected only once. The chain recombines TRBV13 with TRBJ2-7; 7 bases match TRBD1. With V trimmed by 5 bases and J by 5 bases, 12 bases remained unmatched. This CDR3 has 15 amino acids. In germline, CDR1 is PRHDT, CDR2 FYEKMQ (reference sequence). The CDR3 region has the DNA TGTGCCAGCAGCCGAGGGGCAGGGGGTATGAACGAGCAGTACTTC. Protein product: CASSRGAGGMNEQYF. Using reference TRBV13 and TRBJ2-7 for the parts outside the CDR3, the full variable domain is AAGVIQSPRHLIKEKRETATLKCYPIPRHDTVYWYQQGPGQDPQFLISFYEKMQSDKGSIPDRFSAQQFSDYHSELNMSSLELGDSALYFCASSRGAGGMNEQYFGPGTRLTVT.

The chain employs TRBV2 and TRBJ2-3; D unclear. Germline V gene data show CDR1 as SNHLY and CDR2 as FYNNEI. The CDR3 totals 12 residues. Trimming cost V 6 bases and J 0 bases, with 4 bases left between them. DNA of the CDR3: TGTGCCAGCAGGCGTAGCACAGATACGCAGTATTTT. Translated: CASRRSTDTQYF.

This chain connects TRBV24-1 to TRBJ2-3, with 8 nucleotides matching TRBD1. V lost 5 bases to trimming and J lost 3 bases; unmatched junction nucleotides: 9. The CDR3 sequence is 16 residues long. Germline CDR1 reads KGHDR; CDR2 reads SFDVKD. The DNA for the CDR3 is TGTGCCACCAGTGTGTGGGGGACAGGAGGAACAGATACGCAGTATTTT. Protein product: CATSVWGTGGTDTQYF.

V gene TRBV12-3 or TRBV12-4 combines with J gene TRBJ2-1; 7 bases are shared with TRBD1. CDR3 length equals 13 residues. Trimming took 6 bases from V and 8 from J; bases not matched to a gene: 7. The CDR3 reads CASSTDRVHEQFF. The CDR3 DNA is TGTGCCAGCAGCACCGACAGGGTGCATGAGCAGTTCTTC.

This rearrangement joins TRBV30 to TRBJ1-2, with D possibly being TRBD1 (6 bases). The V and J ends lost 2 bases and 7 bases respectively, with 17 bases between them. CDR1 and CDR2 (germline): GTSNPN, SVGIG (reference sequence). This CDR3 contains 14 residues. This CDR3 is CAWSIQGLSSGYTF. CDR3 coding DNA: TGTGCCTGGAGTATTCAGGGGCTCTCCTCTGGCTACACCTTC.

There are a few counts of this clone. The chain has TRBV7-8 and TRBJ1-1, with unresolved D. This CDR3 has 13 residues. Trimming stripped 5 bases from V and 4 bases from J, with 11 bases between. Germline lookup yields CDR1 SGHVS and CDR2 FQNEAQ. The CDR3 is CASSPYEGTEAFF. DNA for the CDR3: TGTGCCAGCAGCCCTTATGAGGGCACTGAAGCTTTCTTT.

The chain links TRBV7-3 to TRBJ2-3; D gene ambiguous. V was cut by 2 bases and J by 4 bases, with 13 bases left in between. There are 15 residues in the CDR3. Germline CDR1 SGHTA, CDR2 FQGTGA. This chain's CDR3 is CASSLFDSPADTQYF. The CDR3 bases are TGTGCCAGCAGCTTATTTGATAGCCCCGCAGATACGCAGTATTTT.

This clone was counted once. The chain combines TRBV11-2 with TRBJ1-2, with no clear D. CDR3 length equals 14 residues. With 1 base removed from V and 5 bases from J, the gap between germline ends came to 11 bases. Germline loops: CDR1 SGHAT, CDR2 FQNNGV. CDR3 nucleotides: TGTGCCAGCAGCTTAGGATCCAACAATTATGGCTACACCTTC. Its translation is CASSLGSNNYGYTF. Full variable domain (remainder filled in from reference TRBV11-2 and TRBJ1-2): EAGVAQSPRYKIIEKRQSVAFWCNPISGHATLYWYQQILGQGPKLLIQFQNNGVVDDSQLPKDRFSAERLKGVDSTLKIQPAKLEDSAVYLCASSLGSNNYGYTFGSGTRLTVV.

The V call is TRBV18, the J call TRBJ1-2, with 8 bases that match TRBD1. Per germline, CDR1 KGHSH and CDR2 LQKENI. This CDR3 comprises 13 residues. The V gene end was trimmed by 2 bases and the J gene end by 10 bases; junction bases not matched to a gene: 6. CDR3 sequence: CASSPAQGVDYTF. The CDR3 nucleotides are TGTGCCAGCTCACCAGCACAGGGGGTGGACTACACCTTC.

V gene TRBV19 combines with J gene TRBJ1-6, with a possible D match to TRBD1 (5 bases). Germline V CDR1 and CDR2: LNHDA, SQIVND (reference sequence). The CDR3 length is 13 residues. Trimming stripped 6 bases from V and 3 bases from J, with 6 bases between. DNA for the CDR3: TGTGCCAGTAGGGACATCTATAATTCACCCCTCCACTTT. The encoded protein is CASRDIYNSPLHF.

For the CDR3, the DNA is TGCGCCAGCAGACCGGACAGGCACACTGAAGCTTTCTTT. This translates into CASRPDRHTEAFF. The chain carries TRBV10-1 and TRBJ1-1, with 7 positions matching TRBD1. The CDR3 has 13 amino acids. Germline V gene lookup returns CDR1 WNHNN and CDR2 SYGVQD (reference sequence). With 6 bases clipped from V and 3 bases from J, the junction kept 4 bases outside the gene matches.

J is TRBJ1-4 and V is TRBV19; no clear D gene. Looked up from germline, CDR1 is LNHDA and CDR2 is SQIVND (reference sequence). V gave up 1 base and J gave up 3 bases, with 9 bases separating them. The CDR3 is 15 amino acids. This chain's CDR3 is CASSIGEGSNEKLFF. As DNA, the CDR3 is TGTGCCAGTAGTATAGGTGAGGGCTCTAATGAAAAACTGTTTTTT. The entire variable domain, with the rest obtained from reference TRBV19 and TRBJ1-4, is as follows: DGGITQSPKYLFRKEGQNVTLSCEQNLNHDAMYWYRQDPGQGLRLIYYSQIVNDFQKGDIAEGYSVSREKKESFPLTVTSAQKNPTAFYLCASSIGEGSNEKLFFGSGTQLSVL.

The DNA of the CDR3 is TGTGCCAGCAGCTACGGACAGCCCTTCTATGGCTACACCTTC. This translates into CASSYGQPFYGYTF. This chain links TRBV5-6 with TRBJ1-2; TRBD1 is a possible D gene (6 bases). The CDR3 has 14 residues. Germline assignment: CDR1 SGHDT and CDR2 YYEEEE. Deletions cut 3 bases from V and 4 bases from J, with 13 bases between.

The chain combines TRBV3-1 (or the pseudogene TRBV3-2) with TRBJ2-3, with TRBD2 identical over 10 bases. The ends lost 4 bases at V and 4 bases at J; junction bases unmatched: 14. Germline CDR1 and CDR2: LGHDT and YNNKEL (reference sequence). The CDR3 contains 18 residues. The CDR3 coding sequence is TGTGCCAGCAGCCTAAGGACCCAGCGGGGGGGCGTGGCAGATACGCAGTATTTT. Protein product: CASSLRTQRGGVADTQYF.

The V call is TRBV11-1, the J call TRBJ2-7, with D maybe TRBD2 (6 bases). The CDR3 contains 15 residues. Per germline, CDR1 SGHAT and CDR2 FQDESV (reference sequence). Trimming pared 2 bases from V and 5 bases from J, leaving 16 bases between. The CDR3 here is CASSLRAAGGNEQYF. The DNA for the CDR3 is TGTGCCAGCAGCTTAAGGGCGGCAGGCGGGAACGAGCAGTACTTC.

This clone was seen a handful of times. V is TRBV6-1 and J is TRBJ1-3; tentatively, D is TRBD1 (6 bases). The germline V and J ends were trimmed by 3 bases and 4 bases, with 13 bases remaining between them. Germline CDR1 is MNHNS and CDR2 is SASEGT. The CDR3 is 15 amino acids. The DNA of the CDR3 is TGTGCCAGCAGTGAGTACAGGGTATCCGGAAACACCATATATTTT. Its translation is CASSEYRVSGNTIYF.

The V and J genes are TRBV27 and TRBJ1-5; D gene ambiguous. The germline gives CDR1 MNHEY, CDR2 SMNVEV (reference sequence). CDR3 length equals 10 residues. V shed 3 bases and J shed 9 bases, with 3 bases lying between them. CDR3 residues: CASSLRPQHF. DNA of the CDR3: TGTGCCAGCAGTTTGCGGCCCCAGCATTTT.

V and J are TRBV7-9 and TRBJ1-3; TRBD1 agrees at 7 bases. Trimming took 5 bases from V and 2 from J; bases not matched to a gene: 6. Germline V gene lookup returns CDR1 SEHNR and CDR2 FQNEAQ (reference sequence). The CDR3 extends over 15 amino acids. The CDR3 region has the DNA TGTGCCAGCAGCCTAACCGGACAGGCTGGAAACACCATATATTTT. It specifies CASSLTGQAGNTIYF.

The V call is TRBV7-9, the J call TRBJ2-1; 8 nucleotides match TRBD2. Germline V CDR1 and CDR2: SEHNR, FQNEAQ (reference sequence). This CDR3 contains 14 residues. With V trimmed by 3 bases and J by 9 bases, 7 bases remained unmatched. The DNA for the CDR3 is TGTGCCAGCAGCTTGTCCGGGGGGGCCTTTGAGCAGTTCTTC. Translating gives CASSLSGGAFEQFF.

The chain is built from TRBV19 and TRBJ1-1; 9 nucleotides agree with TRBD1. The germline gives CDR1 LNHDA, CDR2 SQIVND (reference sequence). The ends lost 3 bases at V and 3 bases at J; junction bases unmatched: 8. This CDR3 has 16 residues. CDR3 in DNA: TGTGCCAGTAGTATCCTAGGGACAGGGAGTGACACTGAAGCTTTCTTT. Encoded protein: CASSILGTGSDTEAFF.

The chain links TRBV2 to TRBJ2-7, with D uncertain. Trimming removed 1 base from V and 2 bases from J, with 9 bases in between. Germline assignment: CDR1 SNHLY and CDR2 FYNNEI. The CDR3 consists of 14 residues. CDR3 DNA sequence: TGTGCCAGCAGTGAAGAGGCTGGGCCCTACGAGCAGTACTTC. Encoded protein: CASSEEAGPYEQYF.

The rearrangement links TRBV11-2 to TRBJ1-5; 8 bases align to TRBD1. CDR1 SGHAT and CDR2 FQNNGV come from the germline V gene. The CDR3 runs 19 residues. V was clipped by 10 bases and J by 0 bases; unmatched bases: 20. The chain's CDR3 is CATKQGDGPLTYSNQPQHF. CDR3 DNA: TGTGCCACCAAACAGGGGGATGGGCCCTTAACTTATAGCAATCAGCCCCAGCATTTT.

The V and J genes are TRBV4-1 and TRBJ1-5, with D unresolved. CDR1 and CDR2 from the germline V gene are MGHRA and YSYEKL. This CDR3 is built from 12 residues. Trimming shortened V by 2 bases and J by 4 bases, and 3 bases separated the two germline ends. CDR3 nucleotides: TGCGCCAGCAGCCAACCAAATCAGCCCCAGCATTTT. Translation gives CASSQPNQPQHF.

The rearrangement joins TRBV29-1 to TRBJ1-1; no firm D call. The germline V and J ends were trimmed by 2 bases and 0 bases, with 7 bases remaining between them. Germline CDR1 is SQVTM and CDR2 is ANQGSEA. The CDR3 sequence is 13 residues long. In DNA form, the CDR3 reads TGCAGCGTTGAACGGAGTGTGAACACTGAAGCTTTCTTT. Its protein is CSVERSVNTEAFF.

The chain carries TRBV6-2 or TRBV6-3 and TRBJ1-1; 8 bases are shared with TRBD1. V was pared by 4 bases and J by 7 bases, with 5 bases of the junction left unmatched. The V gene's germline CDR1 is MNHEY and CDR2 SVGEGT. This CDR3 has 13 amino acids. CDR3 DNA sequence: TGTGCCAGCAGTTGGACAGGGTTGGTTGAAGCTTTCTTT. Amino acid sequence: CASSWTGLVEAFF.

This clone was found a few times. The genes are TRBV29-1 and TRBJ1-1; no clear D. Trimming took off 3 bases at V and 5 bases at J, with 7 bases between the two ends. The CDR3 is 11 amino acids. The germline V gene encodes CDR1 SQVTM and CDR2 ANQGSEA. The CDR3 DNA is TGCAGCGTTGATGCGGGGACTGAAGCTTTCTTT. Translated: CSVDAGTEAFF.

The CDR3: CACKVTGSRAFF. CDR3 sequence (DNA): TGTGCCTGCAAAGTAACGGGGTCGCGAGCTTTCTTT. The chain is built from TRBV30 and TRBJ1-1; no definite D call. The V end was cut by 6 bases, the J end by 10 bases, with 18 bases between. CDR1 and CDR2 from the germline V gene are GTSNPN and SVGIG (reference sequence). CDR3 length equals 12 residues.

The J gene is TRBJ2-2, the V gene TRBV19, with D perhaps matching TRBD2 (6 bases). Germline lookup yields CDR1 LNHDA and CDR2 SQIVND (reference sequence). The CDR3 is 14 amino acids. V was shortened by 8 bases and J by 1 base, with 11 bases between the two germline ends. The CDR3 region is CASGGSGNTGELFF. The CDR3 DNA sequence: TGTGCCAGTGGGGGTAGCGGGAACACCGGGGAGCTGTTTTTT.